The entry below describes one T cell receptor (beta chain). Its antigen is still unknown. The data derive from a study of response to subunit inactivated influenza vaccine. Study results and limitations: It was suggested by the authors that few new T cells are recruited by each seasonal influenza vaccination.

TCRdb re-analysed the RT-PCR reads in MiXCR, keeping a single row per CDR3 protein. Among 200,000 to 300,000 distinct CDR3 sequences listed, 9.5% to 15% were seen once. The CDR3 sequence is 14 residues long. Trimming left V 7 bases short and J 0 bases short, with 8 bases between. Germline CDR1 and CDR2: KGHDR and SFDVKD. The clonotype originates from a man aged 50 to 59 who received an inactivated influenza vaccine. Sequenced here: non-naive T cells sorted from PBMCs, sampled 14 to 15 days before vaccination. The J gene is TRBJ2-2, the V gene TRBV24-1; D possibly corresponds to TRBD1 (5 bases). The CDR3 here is CATSPGTNTGELFF. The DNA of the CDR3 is TGTGCCACCAGCCCAGGGACGAACACCGGGGAGCTGTTTTTT.